This T cell receptor beta chain was documented in a study of blood T cell repertoires in COVID-19. Looking at the study overall: The United States, Italy and Spain supplied acute and convalescent COVID-19 samples. Nucleic acid was either cDNA or gDNA, and it came from T cells, B-cell-depleted T cells, or PBMCs.

Per the original data handling: Using reference gene primer amplification, nucleated cell counts were estimated. Clones were sequenced by immunoSEQ multiplex PCR, and TCRdb holds only the in-frame ones, with some missing. The V and J calls and clone size were taken over from that table, and D and trimming were inferred from the DNA. The data contain roughly 340,000 clones, around 91% of them singletons. The sequenced material came from peripheral blood. This TCR was sampled from a woman younger than 30 who had recovered from COVID-19.

The DNA for the CDR3 is TGCAGCGTTGAAATGGCGGGAGGGTTCAATGAGCAGTTCTTC. Translating gives CSVEMAGGFNEQFF. The rearrangement joins TRBV29-1 to TRBJ2-1; 9 bases align to TRBD2. J was trimmed by 6 bases and V by 2 bases; bases with no gene match: 5. Germline V gene data show CDR1 as SQVTM and CDR2 as ANQGSEA. The CDR3 loop spans 14 amino acids.